The next 25 T cell receptor beta chains were all read from a single sample in a study of T cell repertoires in cytomegalovirus infection. TCRdb independently ran MiXCR on the reads; one entry per CDR3 protein. The data show around 290,000 distinct CDR3 sequences, with about 25% seen just once and roughly 13% held by the top ten. Sequenced: PBMCs. These receptors all come from a human donor in good health (CMV status not recorded). Some clones in this sample may be carry-over from other donors' samples.

The chain recombines TRBV7-9 with TRBJ2-7; D gene ambiguous. V lost 6 bases and J lost 9, with 15 bases in between. There are 12 residues in the CDR3. Germline V gene lookup returns CDR1 SEHNR and CDR2 FQNEAQ (reference sequence). CDR3 protein: CASSTHPLGQYF. The CDR3 DNA follows: TGTGCCAGCAGTACCCACCCCCTAGGGCAGTACTTC.

The chain uses TRBV27 and TRBJ2-1; 7 nucleotides align to TRBD1. In germline, CDR1 is MNHEY, CDR2 SMNVEV (reference sequence). The CDR3 runs 15 residues. Trimming removed 2 bases from V and 2 bases from J; junction bases left unmatched: 3. CDR3 DNA: TGTGCCAGCAGTTTAGCGACAGGGACCTACAATGAGCAGTTCTTC. This translates into CASSLATGTYNEQFF.

The V and J genes are TRBV6-2 or TRBV6-3 and TRBJ2-7; 14 bases line up with TRBD2. V lost 5 bases and J lost 0; bases outside the gene matches: 9. CDR3 length: 18 residues. CDR1 and CDR2 from the germline V gene are MNHEY and SVGEGT. CDR3 amino acids: CASSKRGLAGVSSYEQYF. The CDR3 nucleotides read TGTGCCAGCAGTAAAAGGGGACTAGCGGGAGTCTCCTCCTACGAGCAGTACTTC.

In its sample, this clonotype was seen many times. This sequence joins TRBV7-2 and TRBJ2-7; 9 bases fit TRBD1. This CDR3 has 16 amino acids. Germline-derived CDR1 and CDR2 are SGHTA and FQGNSA. The V segment lost 5 bases and the J segment 6 bases; nucleotides outside the gene matches: 14. CDR3: CASSLNPGQGLGEQYF. The CDR3, as DNA: TGTGCCAGCAGCCTTAACCCGGGACAGGGTCTCGGCGAGCAGTACTTC. Filled out from reference TRBV7-2 and TRBJ2-7, the complete variable domain reads GAGVSQSPSNKVTEKGKDVELRCDPISGHTALYWYRQSLGQGLEFLIYFQGNSAPDKSGLPSDRFSAERTGGSVSTLTIQRTQQEDSAVYLCASSLNPGQGLGEQYFGPGTRLTVT.

This chain joins TRBV6-1 and TRBJ1-5; D remains unclear. Germline-derived CDR1 and CDR2 are MNHNS and SASEGT. The ends were cut back, 4 bases at V and 9 bases at J, with 19 bases in the middle. There are 15 residues in the CDR3. The CDR3 nucleotides are TGTGCCAGCAGTGGGGAAGGTTTGTGGTTTCGGCCCCAGCATTTT. Protein product: CASSGEGLWFRPQHF.

V is TRBV7-2 and J is TRBJ1-5; 9 nucleotides align to TRBD1. Trimming at V came to 5 bases and at J to 4 bases, leaving 12 bases not matched to a gene. In germline, CDR1 is SGHTA, CDR2 FQGNSA. This CDR3 has 17 amino acids. The DNA of the CDR3 is TGTGCCAGCAGCCGTACCCCTCGCGGACAGGGGAATCAGCCCCAGCATTTT. Translation: CASSRTPRGQGNQPQHF.

The CDR3: CASGWDIGQPQHF. The CDR3 nucleotides read TGTGCTAGTGGCTGGGACATCGGGCAGCCCCAGCATTTT. J is TRBJ1-5 and V is TRBV12-5, with D possibly TRBD1 on 6 matching bases. Germline CDR1 and CDR2: LGHNT and FRNRAP. This CDR3 comprises 13 residues. V was clipped by 6 bases and J by 7 bases, with 13 bases between them.

This clonotype has more than one count but fewer than ten. The chain links TRBV7-2 to TRBJ2-5, with 10 bases that match TRBD1. The trim removed 6 bases at V and 7 bases at J, leaving 11 bases unmatched. This CDR3 is 15 amino acids long. The germline CDR1 and CDR2 sequences are SGHTA and FQGNSA. CDR3 nucleotides: TGTGCCAGCAGTCCAGGACAGGGGGGCGCCCGGACCCAGTACTTC. Translation: CASSPGQGGARTQYF.

This chain links TRBV6-2 or TRBV6-3 with TRBJ2-7; 7 bases line up with TRBD2. This CDR3 spans 14 amino acids. Germline V gene data show CDR1 as MNHEY and CDR2 as SVGEGT. The junction had 6 bases not matched to a gene; V was cut back by 7 bases and J by 0 bases. The CDR3 DNA sequence: TGTGCCAGCAAGCCGGGGACTACCTCCTACGAGCAGTACTTC. It is translated as CASKPGTTSYEQYF.

There are many counts of this clonotype. The chain couples TRBV11-2 to TRBJ2-2; TRBD1 agrees at 10 bases. This CDR3 region has 16 residues. Germline V CDR1 and CDR2: SGHAT, FQNNGV. V lost 5 bases, J lost 6 bases, and 9 bases stayed unmatched. The DNA for the CDR3 is TGTGCCAGCAGCCGAAAGTTCGGGACAGGGGCCGGGGAGCTGTTTTTT. It yields the protein CASSRKFGTGAGELFF.

The sample holds a few counts of this clonotype. This chain's CDR3 is CASSIQAVDNEQFF. CDR3 nucleotide sequence: TGCGCCAGCAGCATTCAGGCGGTCGACAATGAGCAGTTCTTC. This chain links TRBV5-1 with TRBJ2-1; D is uncertain. V was cut by 4 bases and J by 5 bases, with 13 bases left in between. CDR1 and CDR2 (germline): SGHRS, YFSETQ. The CDR3 is made up of 14 amino acids. The variable domain in full, with the rest retrieved from reference TRBV5-1 and TRBJ2-1, is KAGVTQTPRYLIKTRGQQVTLSCSPISGHRSVSWYQQTPGQGLQFLFEYFSETQRNKGNFPGRFSGRQFSNSRSEMNVSTLELGDSALYLCASSIQAVDNEQFFGPGTRLTVL.

This clonotype was seen ten or more times. As DNA, the CDR3 is TGTGCCAGCAGCTTATGGGGCGGACAGAGCACAGATACGCAGTATTTT. Protein sequence: CASSLWGGQSTDTQYF. The chain combines TRBV7-2 with TRBJ2-3; D may be TRBD1 (6 bases). Trimming pared 2 bases from V and 0 bases from J, leaving 12 bases between. The length of the CDR3 is 16 residues. The germline V gene encodes CDR1 SGHTA and CDR2 FQGNSA.

Points on this clonotype: A much larger clonotype is one base distant, so this may be a read error. The chain links TRBV7-6 to TRBJ1-2; no clear D. Between the trimmed V and J ends, which lost 9 bases and 2 bases, there was a span of 19 bases. The germline CDR1 and CDR2 sequences are SGHVS and FNYEAQ. The length of the CDR3 is 15 residues. Written as DNA, the CDR3 is TGTGCCAGGATCCCCCCACGGTCGGGCAACTATGGCTACACCTTC. This codes for CARIPPRSGNYGYTF.

The sample holds one count of this clonotype. The chain employs TRBV18 and TRBJ2-2; D possibly corresponds to TRBD1 (7 bases). Germline CDR1 reads KGHSH; CDR2 reads LQKENI. This CDR3 contains 17 residues. V was pared by 3 bases and J by 0 bases, with 14 bases between. CDR3 residues: CASSPAGQPANTGELFF. The CDR3 DNA sequence: TGTGCCAGCTCACCCGCGGGACAGCCAGCGAACACCGGGGAGCTGTTTTTT. Full variable domain (rest looked up from reference TRBV18 and TRBJ2-2): NAGVMQNPRHLVRRRGQEARLRCSPMKGHSHVYWYRQLPEEGLKFMVYLQKENIIDESGMPKERFSAEFPKEGPSILRIQQVVRGDSAAYFCASSPAGQPANTGELFFGEGSRLTVL.

This clonotype was detected only a few times. The rearrangement joins TRBV28 to TRBJ2-1; 9 bases map to TRBD2. The CDR3 consists of 16 residues. Trimming at V came to 5 bases and at J to 7 bases, leaving 12 bases not matched to a gene. Germline loops: CDR1 MDHEN, CDR2 SYDVKM. The CDR3 sequence is CASSASGKSRSNEQFF. As DNA, the CDR3 is TGTGCCAGCAGTGCTAGCGGGAAAAGCAGATCAAATGAGCAGTTCTTC.

The rearrangement uses TRBV7-2 and TRBJ2-1, with TRBD1 as a possible D gene (6 bases). This CDR3 region has 13 residues. Germline-derived CDR1 and CDR2 are SGHTA and FQGNSA. V was shortened by 5 bases and J by 9 bases, with 14 bases between the two germline ends. The CDR3 protein is CASSPGRTAEQFF. CDR3 sequence (DNA): TGTGCCAGCAGCCCAGGTAGGACAGCTGAGCAGTTCTTC.

This clonotype was recorded at least ten times. The germline gene is not matched at one end of the junction; a read error may be the cause. The chain links TRBV12-3 or TRBV12-4 to TRBJ1-1, with no clear D. CDR3 length equals 13 residues. CDR3 loop: CASILRDTTEAFF. The CDR3 region has the DNA TGTGCCAGCATTTTAAGGGATACGACTGAAGCTTTCTTT.

As DNA, the CDR3 is TGTGCCAGCAGCTTCGGACAGGCCAACTCGCCCCAGCATTTT. Encoded protein: CASSFGQANSPQHF. The V and J genes are TRBV7-9 and TRBJ1-5; 7 bases fit TRBD1. The CDR3 has 14 residues. V was pared by 3 bases and J by 9 bases, with 8 bases of the junction left unmatched. Looked up from germline, CDR1 is SEHNR and CDR2 is FQNEAQ (reference sequence).

The chain combines TRBV20-1 with TRBJ1-2, with 10 bases matching TRBD1. CDR3 length: 13 residues. Trimming at V came to 5 bases and at J to 5 bases, leaving 5 bases not matched to a gene. The germline CDR1 and CDR2 sequences are DFQATT and SNEGSKA (reference sequence). The CDR3 nucleotides are TGCAGTGCTCTCCGGACAGGGGGGTATGGCTACACCTTC. Encoded protein: CSALRTGGYGYTF.

As DNA, the CDR3 is TGTGCCAGCAGTCCCCCACCCGGGACAGGGGACTACGAGCAGTACTTC. Translated, it gives CASSPPPGTGDYEQYF. The genes are TRBV28 and TRBJ2-7; TRBD1 agrees at 10 bases. Germline assignment: CDR1 MDHEN and CDR2 SYDVKM. Losses at the gene ends were 5 bases for V and 3 bases for J; bases not matched to a gene: 10. CDR3 length equals 16 residues.

The chain joins TRBV5-4 to TRBJ2-7, with 8 positions matching TRBD2. There are 15 residues in the CDR3. The ends lost 4 bases at V and 2 bases at J; junction bases unmatched: 8. Germline values: CDR1 SGHNT, CDR2 YYREEE (reference sequence). The CDR3 bases are TGTGCCAGCAGCGCTGCGGGGGGTTCAACCTACGAGCAGTACTTC. Amino acids: CASSAAGGSTYEQYF.

This clonotype came up a few times. The junction departs from the called germline gene at one end, perhaps through a read error. The V call is TRBV6-4, the J call TRBJ1-6, with D possibly being TRBD1 (5 bases). CDR1 and CDR2 (germline): MRHNA, SNTAGT. CDR3 length: 13 residues. CDR3 residues: CASSDGDFGRLIF. The CDR3 DNA is TGTGCCAGCAGTGACGGGGACTTCGGCAGATTAATCTTT.

V is TRBV20-1 and J is TRBJ1-2; D remains unclear. The CDR3 runs to 12 residues. Germline loops: CDR1 DFQATT, CDR2 SNEGSKA (reference sequence). The V gene lost 6 bases and the J gene lost 8 bases, with 16 bases spanning the gap. DNA of the CDR3: TGCAGTGCCCGGGAACGCGAGGAGGGCTACACCTTC. It yields the protein CSAREREEGYTF.

About this clonotype: A much more abundant neighbour one base away suggests this may be a read error. The chain has TRBV7-2 and TRBJ2-2; 8 nucleotides line up with TRBD2. Germline V lookup: CDR1 SGHTA, CDR2 FQGNSA. The CDR3 runs to 16 residues. CDR3 region: CASSFRGRLNTGQLFF. The CDR3 DNA reads as TGTGCCAGCAGCTTTCGCGGGAGGTTGAACACCGGGCAGCTGTTTTTT.

The genes are TRBV6-5 and TRBJ1-1; the D is unclear. Trimming left V 7 bases short and J 0 bases short, with 9 bases between. The CDR3 is 13 residues long. Looked up from germline, CDR1 is MNHEY and CDR2 is SVGAGI. The CDR3 DNA sequence: TGTGCCAGCACCGACGGCGTGAACACTGAAGCTTTCTTT. Protein: CASTDGVNTEAFF.